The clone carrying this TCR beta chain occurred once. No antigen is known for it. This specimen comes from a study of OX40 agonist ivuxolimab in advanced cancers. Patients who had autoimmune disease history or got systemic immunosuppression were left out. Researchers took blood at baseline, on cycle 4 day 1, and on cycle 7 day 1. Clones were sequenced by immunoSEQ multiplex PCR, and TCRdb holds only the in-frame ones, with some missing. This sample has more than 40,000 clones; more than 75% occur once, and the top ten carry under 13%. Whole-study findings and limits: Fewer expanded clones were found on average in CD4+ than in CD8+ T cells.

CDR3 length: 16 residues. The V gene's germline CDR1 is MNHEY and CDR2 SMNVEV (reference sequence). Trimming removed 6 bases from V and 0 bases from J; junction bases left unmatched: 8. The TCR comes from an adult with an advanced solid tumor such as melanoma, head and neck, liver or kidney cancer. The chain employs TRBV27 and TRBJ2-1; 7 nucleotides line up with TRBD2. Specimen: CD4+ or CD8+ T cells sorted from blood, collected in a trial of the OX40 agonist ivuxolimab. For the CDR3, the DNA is TGTGCCAGCAGCTCAACACGGACTAGCTCCTACAATGAGCAGTTCTTC. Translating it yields CASSSTRTSSYNEQFF.